This T cell receptor beta chain derives from a study of shared clonotypes between healthy human individuals. This CDR3 contains 12 residues. CDR1 is SEHNR, CDR2 FQNEAQ, per germline (reference sequence). After removal of 5 bases from V and 11 bases from J, the junction contained 6 bases not matched to a gene. How the authors handled the data: There were no quality scores in the junction-only immunoSEQ sequences, so filtering differed. Libraries were prepared by immunoSEQ multiplex PCR; TCRdb keeps only in-frame clonotypes and omits some of them. The V and J calls and clone size were taken over from that table, and D and trimming were inferred from the DNA. The sample records around 600,000 clones, around 95% being singletons. In the naive CD8 group, cells lacked CD45RO and were positively selected for CCR7, so terminally differentiated effector memory CD45RA+ cells were left out. Recent vaccinations or acute infections were absent in the healthy HIV-negative adult donors.

Sequenced sample: naive CD8+ T cells sorted from blood. The J gene is TRBJ2-5, the V gene TRBV7-9, with 9 bases that match TRBD1. The source of this sequence is a woman in her 30s in good health. CDR3 region: CASSGQGREQYF. CDR3 nucleotide sequence: TGTGCCAGCAGCGGACAGGGGAGGGAGCAGTACTTC.